One and the same sample provided the 2 T cell receptor beta chains below, sequenced in a study of response to subunit inactivated influenza vaccine (dated by TCRdb to the late 2010s). The receptor library was made with RT-PCR. Sequencer: Illumina HiSeq 2500. TCRdb reran the public reads through fastp at Q25 and MiXCR, keeping productive beta chains. When rows share a CDR3 protein, they turn into one entry using the most common DNA and genes. Present in this sample are about 800,000 distinct CDR3 sequences, approximately 21% of which were seen just once. In total, the top ten clones hold roughly 10% of the sample. The sample in question was PBMCs from blood, obtained about 5 days after vaccination. These receptors all stem from a man aged 50 to 60 who received an inactivated influenza vaccine. Donor details come from another sample of the same person, matched by shared clones.

The V and J genes are TRBV6-5 and TRBJ2-1; tentative D call: TRBD2 (6 bases). V shed 3 bases and J shed 2 bases, with 17 bases lying between them. The germline V gene encodes CDR1 MNHEY and CDR2 SVGAGI. The CDR3 contains 17 residues. In DNA, the CDR3 is TGTGCCAGCAGTTATGTGCCCCCCGGCGGGGCCTACAATGAGCAGTTCTTC. Translation: CASSYVPPGGAYNEQFF.

The rearrangement links TRBV6-5 to TRBJ2-3, with D hard to call. The germline V and J ends were trimmed by 0 bases and 2 bases, with 6 bases remaining between them. Per the germline V gene, CDR1 is MNHEY and CDR2 is SVGAGI. This CDR3 region has 14 residues. The CDR3 loop is CASSYSSDTDTQYF. DNA for the CDR3: TGTGCCAGCAGTTACTCGAGCGACACAGATACGCAGTATTTT.